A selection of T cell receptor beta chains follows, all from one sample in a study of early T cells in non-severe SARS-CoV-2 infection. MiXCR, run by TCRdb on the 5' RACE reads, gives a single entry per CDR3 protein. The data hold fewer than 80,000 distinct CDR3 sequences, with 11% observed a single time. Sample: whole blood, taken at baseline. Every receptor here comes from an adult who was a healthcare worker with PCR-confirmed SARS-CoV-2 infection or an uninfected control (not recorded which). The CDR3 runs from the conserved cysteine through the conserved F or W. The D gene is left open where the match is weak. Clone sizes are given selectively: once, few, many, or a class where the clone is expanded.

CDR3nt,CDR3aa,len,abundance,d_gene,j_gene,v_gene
TGTGCCAGCAGTTCAGCGGGGGCCGCGAACACCGGGGAGCTGTTTTTT,CASSSAGAANTGELFF,16,-,TRBD2,TRBJ2-2,TRBV12-3/TRBV12-4
TGTGCCAGCAGCTTAGGTCAGAACCCGAACACCGGGGAGCTGTTTTTT,CASSLGQNPNTGELFF,16,-,-,TRBJ2-2,TRBV7-8
TGCGCCAGCAGTGAGTCGTCGGGCACCGGGGAGCTGTTTTTT,CASSESSGTGELFF,14,-,-,TRBJ2-2,TRBV10-1
TGCAGTGCTCCTGGGACTCCGTCTAGTGATGAGCAGTTCTTC,CSAPGTPSSDEQFF,14,-,-,TRBJ2-1,TRBV20-1
TGCGCCAGCTCCGTTCGGACAGGGGGTGTTGAGACCCAGTACTTC,CASSVRTGGVETQYF,15,few,TRBD1,TRBJ2-5,TRBV5-1
TGTGCCAGCAGCTTAAGGTTGGACAGGGGGCGAAACCTGAGCTCTGGAAACACCATATATTTT,CASSLRLDRGRNLSSGNTIYF,21,many,TRBD1,TRBJ1-3,TRBV7-9
TGCAGTGCTAGAGATGGGACCGCTAGTGGAAACACCATATATTTT,CSARDGTASGNTIYF,15,-,-,TRBJ1-3,TRBV20-1
TGTGCCAGCAGCTTAGCGCATTACCAAGAGACCCAGTACTTC,CASSLAHYQETQYF,14,-,-,TRBJ2-5,TRBV7-9
TGTGCCAGCAGCAAAGAGGCAGGGCCGGCGGTAGAGCAGTACTTC,CASSKEAGPAVEQYF,15,few,-,TRBJ2-7,TRBV21-1
TGTGCCAGCAGGCTCACGGGGGGGACCACACCCTACGAGCAGTACTTC,CASRLTGGTTPYEQYF,16,few,TRBD2,TRBJ2-7,TRBV6-5
TGTGCCAGCAGTAGGCGAAGCGATGCCTACGAGCAGTACTTC,CASSRRSDAYEQYF,14,many,-,TRBJ2-7,TRBV6-5
TGTGCCAGCAGCTTATCCCCGGGAACCTCGAACACTGAAGCTTTCTTT,CASSLSPGTSNTEAFF,16,many,-,TRBJ1-1,TRBV7-2
TGTGCCAGCAGTTTAAGAGGATACTACGAGCAGTACTTC,CASSLRGYYEQYF,13,many,-,TRBJ2-7,TRBV27
TGTGCCAGCAGCCAAGAGATTGCGGATACGCAGTATTTT,CASSQEIADTQYF,13,few,-,TRBJ2-3,TRBV4-2
TGTGCCAGCAGCTTAGGACAGGGGGCGTTTAATGAAAAACTGTTTTTT,CASSLGQGAFNEKLFF,16,-,TRBD1,TRBJ1-4,TRBV7-9
TGTGCCAGCAGCATCGGACTAGCGGCGAACACCGGGGAGCTGTTTTTT,CASSIGLAANTGELFF,16,-,TRBD2,TRBJ2-2,TRBV13
TGTGCCAGCGTGACAGGTCACACCGGGGAGCTGTTTTTT,CASVTGHTGELFF,13,-,-,TRBJ2-2,TRBV28
TGCGCCAGCAGCTGGAACAGGGACACTGAAGCTTTCTTT,CASSWNRDTEAFF,13,once,-,TRBJ1-1,TRBV5-1
TGTGCCAGCAGCCGGGACATTTCCTACGAGCAGTACTTC,CASSRDISYEQYF,13,few,-,TRBJ2-7,TRBV7-2
TGCGCCAGCAGCTTGGGTGCCATGAACACTGAAGCTTTCTTT,CASSLGAMNTEAFF,14,many,-,TRBJ1-1,TRBV5-1
TGTGCCAGCAGCTTACCCGGGGGGGGGACCGGGGAGCTGTTTTTT,CASSLPGGGTGELFF,15,-,TRBD2,TRBJ2-2,TRBV7-6
TGTGCCAGCACTCCCCCAGGGGGTTCCAATGAGCAGTTCTTC,CASTPPGGSNEQFF,14,-,TRBD1,TRBJ2-1,TRBV6-6
TGTGCCAGCTCACCTTCGCGGAACAATGAGCAGTTCTTC,CASSPSRNNEQFF,13,-,-,TRBJ2-1,TRBV18
TGTGCCAGCAGTTCACAACGGCCTAATGAAAAACTGTTTTTT,CASSSQRPNEKLFF,14,few,-,TRBJ1-4,TRBV28
TGTGCCAGCAGCTCTCCCCGGCAGGGAGGCTATGGCTACACCTTC,CASSSPRQGGYGYTF,15,few,-,TRBJ1-2,TRBV7-9
TGTGCCAGCAGCTTATCTGGCGGAGAGCTGTTTTTT,CASSLSGGELFF,12,-,-,TRBJ2-2,TRBV7-6
TGTGCCACGTCGAACACCGGGGAGCTGTTTTTT,CATSNTGELFF,11,few,-,TRBJ2-2,TRBV10-3
TGTGCCAGCAGCTTAGGGGCAGATTATGGCTACACCTTC,CASSLGADYGYTF,13,-,-,TRBJ1-2,TRBV7-3
TGTGCCAGCAACCTATCAGGGGCTGAGGCCATGAACACTGAAGCTTTCTTT,CASNLSGAEAMNTEAFF,17,-,-,TRBJ1-1,TRBV28
TGTGCCAGCAGCTATTACAGCTCTGGAAACACCATATATTTT,CASSYYSSGNTIYF,14,many,-,TRBJ1-3,TRBV11-2
TGTGCCAGCAGCCCCGCTACATCCTACGAGCAGTACTTC,CASSPATSYEQYF,13,-,-,TRBJ2-7,TRBV12-3/TRBV12-4
TGCAGTGCCGCACCCGGGACTGCCAAACCCTACAATGAGCAGTTCTTC,CSAAPGTAKPYNEQFF,16,many,-,TRBJ2-1,TRBV20-1
TGTGCCAGCAGCTTTTGGCCGGGGAGGTCTCAGCCCCAGCATTTT,CASSFWPGRSQPQHF,15,-,-,TRBJ1-5,TRBV5-6
TGTGCCAGCAAGGAGGCGACGGGGACTGGCTCCTACAATGAGCAGTTCTTC,CASKEATGTGSYNEQFF,17,many,-,TRBJ2-1,TRBV2
TGTGCTAGTGGTTTGGGGACAGGGGAAAAACTGTTTTTT,CASGLGTGEKLFF,13,-,TRBD1,TRBJ1-4,TRBV12-5
TGCAGTGCTAGAAGGGCCCCAGATACGCAGTATTTT,CSARRAPDTQYF,12,few,-,TRBJ2-3,TRBV20-1
TGCGCCAGCAGCTCGGAGGCCCAGGGAGGGAATTCACCCCTCCACTTT,CASSSEAQGGNSPLHF,16,many,-,TRBJ1-6,TRBV5-1
TGTGCCAGCAGCTGGACAGGGAACTATGGCTACACCTTC,CASSWTGNYGYTF,13,-,TRBD1,TRBJ1-2,TRBV7-2
TGTGCCAGCAGTTTGAGGATCTTGGAGACCCAGTACTTC,CASSLRILETQYF,13,few,-,TRBJ2-5,TRBV27
TGTGCCAGCAGTGCAGCGTTACAGGGGGCGGGAGACACTGAAGCTTTCTTT,CASSAALQGAGDTEAFF,17,-,TRBD1,TRBJ1-1,TRBV2
TGTGCCAGCAGTTCATCAGGGTACGTGTACGAGCAGTACTTC,CASSSSGYVYEQYF,14,-,-,TRBJ2-7,TRBV27
TGCAGTGCTGGCACCGTCCGGGGCGCTGAAAAACTGTTTTTT,CSAGTVRGAEKLFF,14,-,-,TRBJ1-4,TRBV20-1
TGTGCCAGCTCACTCGACAGGCCGAATAGCAATCAGCCCCAGCATTTT,CASSLDRPNSNQPQHF,16,many,-,TRBJ1-5,TRBV18
TGCGCCAGCAGCCTCAGGTCAGGGGGCGGCACCGGGGAGCTGTTTTTT,CASSLRSGGGTGELFF,16,-,TRBD1,TRBJ2-2,TRBV4-3
TGTGCCAGCCTAGGCTTGACTAGGGTTCAGGAGTTCTTC,CASLGLTRVQEFF,13,-,-,TRBJ2-1,TRBV6-1
TGTGCTAGTCTTCGCGGGGGAACCTACGAGCAGTACTTC,CASLRGGTYEQYF,13,few,TRBD2,TRBJ2-7,TRBV12-5